This TCR beta chain originates from a study of identical twins. Study findings and constraints: Out-of-frame alpha sequences common to twins exhibited an excess of low generation probability.

Template switching created a universal primer site, and the cDNA included unique molecular identifiers. Each CDR3 protein gets one entry after TCRdb re-called the 5' RACE reads with MiXCR. In the table there are about 300,000 distinct CDR3 sequences, approximately 13% of which are singletons. There are a few counts of this clonotype. Its antigen is undetermined. The CDR3 loop spans 17 amino acids. Looked up from germline, CDR1 is MDHEN and CDR2 is SYDVKM. J lost 4 bases, V lost 5 bases, and 12 bases had no gene match. There were only healthy Caucasians among the donors. This same sample was also part of a study on yellow fever vaccine responses in identical twins.

Sequenced input: CD8+ T cells sorted from blood. The genes are TRBV28 and TRBJ2-1, with TRBD1 identical over 9 bases. This TCR came from a woman under 30 in good health. This CDR3 is CASSRQTGGVGYNEQFF. Here the CDR3 DNA reads TGTGCCAGCAGTCGCCAAACAGGGGGCGTTGGGTACAATGAGCAGTTCTTC.